The source of this T cell receptor beta chain is a study of shared clonotypes between healthy human individuals. Libraries were prepared by immunoSEQ multiplex PCR; TCRdb keeps only in-frame clonotypes and omits some of them. Of under 1,900,000 clones listed, about 98.5% are singletons. Germline lookup yields CDR1 MNHEY and CDR2 SMNVEV (reference sequence). The CDR3 is 13 amino acids. Trimming removed 4 bases at V and 5 bases at J, with 9 bases between. The chain carries TRBV27 and TRBJ2-1, with D perhaps being TRBD1 or TRBD2 (5 bases each). The receptor was derived from a man aged 25-45 years in good health. The sample comprised naive CD4+ T cells sorted from blood. Subset meaning: CD45RA+ positively selected. The CDR3 region is CASSWGPNNEQFF. The CDR3 bases are TGTGCCAGCAGTTGGGGACCAAACAATGAGCAGTTCTTC.